The present T cell receptor beta chain was sequenced within a study of T-cell reconstitution after alpha-beta-depleted transplantation in children. General study results and limits: Alpha-beta T cells present about two months after transplant were reported to originate from several hundred expanded graft clones. Counts and diversity of T cells one year after transplant came mostly from newly produced T cells. Some patients' high day-60 TCRbeta diversity was traced to surviving recipient T cells and thymic progenitors.

A TCRbeta library incorporating unique molecular identifiers was prepared. TCRdb re-derived calls from the PCR reads in MiXCR, one entry per CDR3 protein. The sample shows some 220,000 distinct CDR3 sequences, roughly 11% of them seen only once. Trimming pared 4 bases from V and 1 base from J, leaving 20 bases between. This CDR3 is built from 17 residues. The V gene's germline CDR1 is SGHRS and CDR2 YFSETQ. This clonotype has at least ten counts. Its cognate antigen is unknown. Sequenced here: PBMCs, sampled before TCRalphabeta/CD19-depleted stem cell transplant. The chain recombines TRBV5-1 with TRBJ1-1; D not resolved. The receptor was isolated from a child less than two years old with acute myeloid leukemia, due to receive a stem cell transplant. Here the CDR3 DNA reads TGCGCCAGCAGCCCAGACGGGCCAGCCGGAGGGAACACTGAAGCTTTCTTT. Its translation is CASSPDGPAGGNTEAFF.